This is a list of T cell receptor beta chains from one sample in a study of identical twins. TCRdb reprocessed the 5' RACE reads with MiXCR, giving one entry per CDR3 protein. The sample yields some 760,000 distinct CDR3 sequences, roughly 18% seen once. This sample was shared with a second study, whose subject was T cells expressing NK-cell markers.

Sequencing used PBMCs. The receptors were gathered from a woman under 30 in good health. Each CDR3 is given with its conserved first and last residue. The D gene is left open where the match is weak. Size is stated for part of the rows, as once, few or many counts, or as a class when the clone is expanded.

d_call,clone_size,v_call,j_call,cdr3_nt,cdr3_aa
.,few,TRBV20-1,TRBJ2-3,TGCAGTGCTAGCACTTACAGTCTCAAATCGGCGGATACGCAGTATTTT,CSASTYSLKSADTQYF
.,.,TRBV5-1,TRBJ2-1,TGCGCCAGCAGCTTGGCGCGGGGTGGGCATGAGCAGTTCTTC,CASSLARGGHEQFF
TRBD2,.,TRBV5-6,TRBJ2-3,TGTGCCAGCAGCTGGAGGACTAGCGGGGCGGGCGCAGATACGCAGTATTTT,CASSWRTSGAGADTQYF
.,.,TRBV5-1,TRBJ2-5,TGCGCCAGCAGCTTGCAAGCGGTGGGAGAGACCCAGTACTTC,CASSLQAVGETQYF
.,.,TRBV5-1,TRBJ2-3,TGCGCCAGCCGTCCGGAGGTAACCTTGACAGATACGCAGTATTTT,CASRPEVTLTDTQYF
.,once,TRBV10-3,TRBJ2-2,TGTGCCACCGCGTCAGACACTATATACACCGGGGAGCTGTTTTTT,CATASDTIYTGELFF
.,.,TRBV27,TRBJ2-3,TGTGCCAGCAGTTTTGTGCGATCAGGACGTAGCACAGATACGCAGTATTTT,CASSFVRSGRSTDTQYF
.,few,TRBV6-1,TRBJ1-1,TGTGCCAGCAGTGAACTAGGGACTGAAGCTTTCTTT,CASSELGTEAFF
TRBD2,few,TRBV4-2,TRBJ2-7,TGTGCCAGCAGCCAAGATCGGCTGGCGGGAGGTAAAACCTACGAGCAGTACTTC,CASSQDRLAGGKTYEQYF
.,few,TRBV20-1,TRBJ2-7,TGCAGTGCTAGATATGGGCAGGAGGAGCAGTACTTC,CSARYGQEEQYF
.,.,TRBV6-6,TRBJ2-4,TGTGCCAGCAGTTACCCTAAGGGCATTCAGTACTTC,CASSYPKGIQYF
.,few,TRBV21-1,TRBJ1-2,TGTGCCAGCAGCAAAGTCGAGACCCGACGAGATGGCTACACCTTC,CASSKVETRRDGYTF
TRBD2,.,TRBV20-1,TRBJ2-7,TGCAGTGCTGCTCCACTAGCGGGACGGTACGAGCAGTACTTC,CSAAPLAGRYEQYF
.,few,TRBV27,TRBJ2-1,TGTGCCAGCAGTTTCCTGAGTCGTGAGCAGTTCTTC,CASSFLSREQFF
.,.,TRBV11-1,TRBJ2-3,TGTGCCAGCAGCGGCGGAACGACTATTATTCACGGAGCAGATACGCAGTATTTT,CASSGGTTIIHGADTQYF
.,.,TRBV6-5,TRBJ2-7,TGTGCCAGCAGGTTTGGGTACGAGCAGTACTTC,CASRFGYEQYF